What follows describes a single TCR beta chain. V was pared by 4 bases and J by 4 bases, with 4 bases of the junction left unmatched. Germline assignment: CDR1 LGHDT and CDR2 YNNKEL (reference sequence). The CDR3 covers 17 residues. This sample stems from a study of blood T cell repertoires in COVID-19. TCRdb's copy holds only in-frame clones and misses some; the assay was immunoSEQ multiplex PCR. The sample lists approximately 200,000 clones, approximately 82% occurring once. Sequenced sample: peripheral blood. The V gene is TRBV3-1 (or the pseudogene TRBV3-2), the J gene TRBJ2-1, with 16 positions matching TRBD2. This TCR was recovered from a human donor with acute or convalescent COVID-19. The donor label of this sample is uncertain. This chain's CDR3 is CASSLGLAGGGYNEQFF. The CDR3 DNA reads TGTGCCAGCAGCCTGGGACTAGCGGGAGGGGGTTACAATGAGCAGTTCTTC.